The text below deals with one TCR beta chain. Its antigen is not identified. Produced via immunoSEQ multiplex PCR; TCRdb's table is partial and in-frame only. The table records 45,000 to 65,000 clones, around 90% of them present only once. The CDR3 contains 15 residues. V dropped 3 bases and J dropped 7; count of bases not matched to a gene: 7. Germline V gene lookup returns CDR1 SGHRS and CDR2 YFSETQ. The data were obtained in a study of T cell responses to AZD1222 COVID-19 vaccine. Study-wide background: Analyses pooled second doses at about 4 or about 12 weeks. Regarding the study as a whole: Nearly half of spike-specific TCRs reportedly target variant regions that are unmutated in the B.1.351 and B.1.1.7 variants. Spike-specific TCR breadth and depth went up after people got two AZD1222 doses.

The J gene is TRBJ1-4, the V gene TRBV5-1, with 9 positions matching TRBD1. This receptor was identified in an adult in good health. This material consisted of peripheral blood, taken on day 0 of AZD1222 vaccination. The CDR3 reads CASSSTGGQGEKLFF. In nucleotides, the CDR3 is TGCGCCAGCAGCTCTACAGGGGGCCAGGGTGAAAAACTGTTTTTT.